Included here is one TCR beta chain sequence, with context. Treatment given: some 20 received Ad26.COV2.S at low or high dose, single or two shots; 5 received placebo; per-sample allocation not given. Material that was analyzed had been drawn on day 63 after the first vaccine or placebo injection. An adult of 18-55 years in Boston served as donor. Vaccination used an Ad26 vector expressing Wuhan-strain SARS-CoV-2 spike. This table comes from immunoSEQ multiplex PCR, and its TCRdb copy is limited to in-frame clones, with some not included. Here the sample spans 440,000 or so clones, about 90% being singletons. The entry originates in a study of Ad26.COV2.S vaccination and SARS-CoV-2 variants. Study background: COV1001, an Ad26.COV2.S trial, supplied this vaccine-arm donor.

The CDR3 totals 15 residues. With 4 bases removed from V and 3 bases from J, the gap between germline ends came to 12 bases. Germline assignment: CDR1 MNHEY and CDR2 SMNVEV (reference sequence). Here the sequenced sample was peripheral blood, taken in a trial of Ad26.COV2.S vaccine versus placebo. V usage is TRBV27 and J usage is TRBJ2-2; D is possibly TRBD1 (5 bases). The receptor's source is a person between 18 and 60 years old who received the Ad26.COV2.S COVID-19 vaccine or a placebo. The CDR3 reads CASSWGPAYTGELFF. For the CDR3, the DNA is TGTGCCAGCAGTTGGGGCCCCGCATACACCGGGGAGCTGTTTTTT.